Described below is a single TCR beta chain sequence and its context. Reverse transcription of about 0.45 to 1 ug RNA was carried out with random hexamers. Coverage of TCR beta CDR3 amplification by immunoSEQ multiplex PCR extended to 54 Vbeta and 13 Jbeta. TCRdb ran MiXCR on the immunoSEQ multiplex PCR reads and lists one entry per CDR3 protein. The sample consists of some 100,000 distinct CDR3 sequences, roughly 90% of them appearing once. TCR beta sequences were obtained from blood CD8+ and CD4+ T cells. In contrast to the negatively isolated CD8+ and CD4+ T cells, TEMRA cells were FACS-enriched. The entry originates in a study of CD8 T cells in Susac syndrome. Germline loops: CDR1 SNHLY, CDR2 FYNNEI. The ends were cut back, 4 bases at V and 9 bases at J, with 19 bases in the middle. The CDR3 is made up of 14 amino acids.

This sequence originates from a human donor in good health. The sequencing input was CD8+ T cells from PBMCs. The genes are TRBV2 and TRBJ2-7; possibly TRBD2 for D (6 bases). The DNA for the CDR3 is TGTGCCAGCAGTGGACTAGGCTCGATTGGCGGGCAGTACTTC. It codes for CASSGLGSIGGQYF.